This T cell receptor (beta chain) emerged from a study of T cells in Graves' hyperthyroidism and ophthalmopathy. General observations from the study: Blood samples included most of the expanded thyroid clonotypes exceeding 0.001. In validation, the model predicted ophthalmopathy. These predictions came a median roughly six months before onset.

The sample holds a few counts of this clonotype. As yet, its antigen is unknown. Clinical symptoms, serum thyroxine, TRAb, thyroid ultrasound and orbital computed tomography informed diagnoses. TCR beta CDR3 regions were amplified from RNA. The HTBI primer set drove a first-round RT-PCR of the TCR CDR3. In TCRdb, the multiplex PCR reads were re-called with MiXCR into one record per CDR3 protein. The table has about 740,000 distinct CDR3 sequences, about 14% seen once. CDR3 length: 16 amino acids. V was trimmed by 1 base and J by 3 bases, leaving 16 bases between them. Germline lookup yields CDR1 SGHAT and CDR2 FQNNGV.

This sequence joins TRBV11-2 and TRBJ2-7; maybe TRBD1 (6 bases). Sequenced: blood. This receptor was taken from a woman between 18 and 29 years old with Graves' hyperthyroidism. This CDR3 is CASSLGSDSHFYEQYF. The CDR3 nucleotides are TGTGCCAGCAGCTTAGGGTCGGACAGTCATTTCTACGAGCAGTACTTC.